Listed below are T cell receptor beta chains from one sample, sequenced in a study of T cell responses to AZD1222 COVID-19 vaccine. Sequencing was performed with immunoSEQ multiplex PCR; in TCRdb, only in-frame clones are kept and a portion is missing. The sample contains 150,000 to 200,000 clones, roughly 94% of which appear only once. Sequencing was performed on peripheral blood, taken on day 0 of AZD1222 vaccination. These receptors originate from an adult in good health. Each CDR3 is given without its conserved first and last residue.

CDR3 | J | V
ASSDYSIQGDTEAF | TRBJ1-1 | TRBV6-1
ASSQEPSRGHPY | TRBJ2-7 | TRBV14
ASSVAGTYGYT | TRBJ1-2 | TRBV9
ASSPGTANSPLH | TRBJ1-6 | TRBV27
ASSLRALQGRTEAF | TRBJ1-1 | TRBV5-1
ASSIQGFPPQY | TRBJ2-7 | TRBV19
ASSPGVNYGYT | TRBJ1-2 | TRBV18
ASSGGLAYHEQY | TRBJ2-7 | TRBV14
ASSRGAGPTGELF | TRBJ2-2 | TRBV5-4
ASSPGGAFYGYT | TRBJ1-2 | TRBV18
ASSPPTGGYFSYNEQF | TRBJ2-1 | TRBV28
AWSVISGRASGANVLT | TRBJ2-6 | TRBV30
ASSLVRDRETQY | TRBJ2-5 | TRBV7-9
ASIPTPGTGNNEQF | TRBJ2-1 | TRBV28
ASGLGGGSPLH | TRBJ1-6 | TRBV12-5
ASSTLGDEQY | TRBJ2-7 | TRBV19
AWGPGVDSGNTIY | TRBJ1-3 | TRBV7-9
ASSPRDIQETQY | TRBJ2-5 | TRBV7-9
ASSLRPANEQF | TRBJ2-1 | TRBV7-3
ASSNGPSYGYT | TRBJ1-2 | TRBV27
ASSSFRDTEAF | TRBJ1-1 | TRBV11-3
ASSFVRTSGRNTEAF | TRBJ1-1 | TRBV11-3
ASSQERGMPQH | TRBJ1-5 | TRBV3-1/TRBV3-2
ASSETGGANYGYT | TRBJ1-2 | TRBV27
ASSLGPPGREQY | TRBJ2-7 | TRBV7-2
AISESGAHSTDTQY | TRBJ2-3 | TRBV10-3
ASSLVGYGPYGYT | TRBJ1-2 | TRBV7-9
ASSGTENEAF | TRBJ1-1 | TRBV9
ASSWQGNYEQY | TRBJ2-7 | TRBV19
ASSQVRESSYEQY | TRBJ2-7 | TRBV4-1
AWGPLGQSYNSPLH | TRBJ1-6 | TRBV30
ASSDPPGQGRAGELF | TRBJ2-2 | TRBV2
ASSRQGDYGYT | TRBJ1-2 | TRBV18
ASSLDGTGGSGANVLT | TRBJ2-6 | TRBV5-8
ASSVAASSYNEQF | TRBJ2-1 | TRBV25-1
ASTRTGRDYGYT | TRBJ1-2 | TRBV19
ASSEGGNTEAF | TRBJ1-1 | TRBV10-1
ASSLSPGQSVGYT | TRBJ1-2 | TRBV5-1
ASSQGTGEQPQH | TRBJ1-5 | TRBV3-1/TRBV3-2
ASRWRETEAF | TRBJ1-1 | TRBV5-6
ASSFRGGAYNSPLH | TRBJ1-6 | TRBV5-5
ASSPRGDSGSSNQPQH | TRBJ1-5 | TRBV18
ATGISSYEQY | TRBJ2-7 | TRBV15
ASSQDTGTGTYEQY | TRBJ2-7 | TRBV4-1
AISAGGNKNIQY | TRBJ2-4 | TRBV10-3
ASSKRVRGKLF | TRBJ1-4 | TRBV25-1
ASSLDANTEAF | TRBJ1-1 | TRBV5-1
ACRGEVNYGYT | TRBJ1-2 | TRBV12-3/TRBV12-4
ATSRGNTIY | TRBJ1-3 | TRBV15
ASSLWDRGNEQY | TRBJ2-7 | TRBV28
ASRAVWTEAF | TRBJ1-1 | TRBV5-1
ASSSVTSAEQF | TRBJ2-1 | TRBV11-3
ASSPRRAWVSEQF | TRBJ2-1 | TRBV7-2
ASSLRTPTGSNTEAF | TRBJ1-1 | TRBV5-1
AISEGARGEKLF | TRBJ1-4 | TRBV10-3
SVESRDTAYEQY | TRBJ2-7 | TRBV29-1
ASSPIMGAGGSNEQF | TRBJ2-1 | TRBV18
ASSPNRQGPRPNTEAF | TRBJ1-1 | TRBV14
ASTSGTQGGAF | TRBJ1-1 | TRBV27